These 29 T cell receptor beta chains were sequenced from one sample in a study of glioma-infiltrating T cells after dendritic cell vaccination listed by TCRdb under 2016. Receptor amplification or capture employed the immunoSEQ multiplex PCR assay. Not all clones reach the TCRdb copy of this immuneACCESS table, which keeps in-frame sequences only. Checked studies attribute under half of the gap to unresolved V genes and leave the rest unexplained. Here the sample has over 90,000 clones; approximately 80% occur a single time. The ten largest clones take up approximately 12% of the sample. The sample was blood, taken before dendritic cell vaccination. These receptors were obtained from a human donor with glioblastoma.

This rearrangement joins TRBV4-3 to TRBJ1-1; D not resolved. The V end was cut by 0 bases, the J end by 5 bases, with 13 bases between. Germline V CDR1 and CDR2: LGHNA, YSLEER. The CDR3 runs to 15 residues. The CDR3 region has the DNA TGCGCCAGCAGCCAAGATCGCGGGGAGGGAACTGAAGCTTTCTTT. Protein: CASSQDRGEGTEAFF.

V usage is TRBV6-5 and J usage is TRBJ1-2; TRBD1 matches at 10 bases. The ends lost 2 bases at V and 7 bases at J; junction bases unmatched: 10. Per the germline V gene, CDR1 is MNHEY and CDR2 is SVGAGI. The CDR3 has 16 residues. CDR3 DNA: TGTGCCAGCAGTTACACCTACGACAGGGGGCGCGGTGGCTACACCTTC. This gives the protein CASSYTYDRGRGGYTF.

This sequence joins TRBV5-1 and TRBJ2-1, with 8 bases matching TRBD1. V shed 4 bases and J 3 bases; nucleotides not matched to a gene: 15. The germline CDR1 and CDR2 sequences are SGHRS and YFSETQ. The length of the CDR3 is 18 residues. The CDR3 protein is CASSAIIETGANYNEQFF. As DNA, the CDR3 is TGCGCCAGCAGCGCAATCATTGAGACAGGGGCGAACTACAATGAGCAGTTCTTC.

The chain is built from TRBV5-1 and TRBJ1-3; TRBD1 matches at 9 bases. Germline trimming cut 4 bases from V and 2 bases from J; bases unmatched to any gene: 7. The CDR3 is 16 amino acids. In germline, CDR1 is SGHRS, CDR2 YFSETQ. CDR3 protein: CASSVTGTGTGNTIYF. The CDR3 bases are TGCGCCAGCAGCGTAACAGGGACAGGGACTGGAAACACCATATATTTT.

V is TRBV18 and J is TRBJ1-1; 8 bases match TRBD1. V lost 4 bases and J lost 0; bases outside the gene matches: 16. The CDR3 is 19 amino acids. Germline V gene data show CDR1 as KGHSH and CDR2 as LQKENI. CDR3 region: CASSRTTGGRGGMNTEAFF. DNA for the CDR3: TGTGCCAGCTCACGAACTACAGGGGGGAGAGGGGGAATGAACACTGAAGCTTTCTTT.

The chain carries TRBV4-1 and TRBJ1-2; tentatively, D is TRBD1 (5 bases). Trimming left V 3 bases short and J 7 bases short, with 21 bases between. Germline V gene lookup returns CDR1 MGHRA and CDR2 YSYEKL. CDR3 size: 16 residues. Written as DNA, the CDR3 is TGCGCCAGCAGCCATTCCCCAAGTCGGGGGGGACCTGGCTACACCTTC. Amino acids: CASSHSPSRGGPGYTF.

The chain carries TRBV6-1 and TRBJ2-7, with D perhaps TRBD1 (5 bases). The CDR3 sequence is 14 residues long. The germline V gene has CDR1 MNHNS and CDR2 SASEGT. Trimming removed 1 base at V and 1 base at J, with 8 bases between. In nucleotides, the CDR3 is TGTGCCAGCAGTGAAGGACAGAGGTCCTACGAGCAGTACTTC. Its protein product is CASSEGQRSYEQYF.

The chain combines TRBV12-5 with TRBJ2-5, with 8 nucleotides matching TRBD2. Looked up from germline, CDR1 is LGHNT and CDR2 is FRNRAP. J lost 4 bases, V lost 5 bases, and 12 bases had no gene match. The CDR3 totals 16 residues. The CDR3, as DNA: TGTGCTAGTGGTCGAGGGGAGCGGGGGCAGGGAGAGACCCAGTACTTC. This codes for CASGRGERGQGETQYF.

The chain has TRBV10-1 and TRBJ1-1, with D possibly TRBD1 on 5 matching bases. The V end lost 5 bases, the J end lost 1 base, and 17 bases lay between the germline ends. Germline V gene lookup returns CDR1 WNHNN and CDR2 SYGVQD (reference sequence). The CDR3 contains 16 residues. CDR3 in amino acids: CASSPGARQQNTEAFF. The CDR3 nucleotides read TGCGCCAGCAGTCCTGGGGCCAGGCAGCAGAACACTGAAGCTTTCTTT.

The chain joins TRBV11-3 to TRBJ2-5; D is perhaps TRBD2 (6 bases). V shed 5 bases and J shed 3 bases, with 16 bases lying between them. The CDR3 is 15 amino acids. The V gene's germline CDR1 is SGHNT and CDR2 YENEEA. Here the CDR3 reads CASSLRTGLKETQYF. DNA for the CDR3: TGTGCCAGCAGCCTCCGCACGGGACTTAAAGAGACCCAGTACTTC.

The V call is TRBV5-1, the J call TRBJ1-1, with D uncertain. Germline assignment: CDR1 SGHRS and CDR2 YFSETQ. V lost 4 bases and J 0 bases, leaving 4 bases between the germline ends. The CDR3 consists of 12 residues. CDR3 loop: CASSQMNTEAFF. In nucleotides, the CDR3 is TGCGCCAGCAGCCAGATGAACACTGAAGCTTTCTTT.

A few counts support this clone. The chain carries TRBV6-5 and TRBJ1-4, with D tentatively TRBD1 (5 bases). Germline CDR1 reads MNHEY; CDR2 reads SVGAGI. CDR3 size: 14 residues. V lost 5 bases, J lost 2 bases, and 9 bases lay in between. CDR3 nucleotide sequence: TGTGCCAGCAGTCAGACAGTTACTAATGAAAAACTGTTTTTT. This sequence encodes CASSQTVTNEKLFF.

The rearrangement joins TRBV4-2 to TRBJ2-5; possibly TRBD1 for D (6 bases). The CDR3 covers 16 residues. Germline V CDR1 and CDR2: LGHNA, YNFKEQ. V lost 0 bases to trimming and J lost 5 bases, with 16 bases between them. CDR3 loop: CASSQDLRTEVETQYF. The CDR3 DNA reads TGTGCCAGCAGCCAAGATCTCAGGACAGAGGTCGAGACCCAGTACTTC.

The genes are TRBV18 and TRBJ2-5, with D possibly matching TRBD1 (5 bases). The J call may be mistaken, given a closer DNA end match to TRBJ2-7. The CDR3 sequence is 14 residues long. Germline V CDR1 and CDR2: KGHSH, LQKENI. The CDR3 DNA reads as TGTGCCAGCTCACCACAACAGGTCTCCTACGAGCAGTACTTC. Protein sequence: CASSPQQVSYEQYF.

The chain couples TRBV5-1 to TRBJ2-1, with 12 bases fitting TRBD1. Germline values: CDR1 SGHRS, CDR2 YFSETQ. CDR3 length: 15 amino acids. V lost 2 bases to trimming and J lost 7 bases; unmatched junction nucleotides: 4. CDR3 sequence (DNA): TGCGCCAGCAGCTTCGGGACAGGGGGCGCGAATGAGCAGTTCTTC. This codes for CASSFGTGGANEQFF.

This rearrangement joins TRBV30 to TRBJ1-2; tentatively, D is TRBD1 (6 bases). V shed 4 bases and J shed 1 base, with 16 bases lying between them. Germline loops: CDR1 GTSNPN, CDR2 SVGIG (reference sequence). The CDR3 has 15 amino acids. CDR3: CAWKGDGQLNYGYTF. CDR3 sequence (DNA): TGTGCCTGGAAGGGGGACGGACAGCTTAACTATGGCTACACCTTC.

Comment on this clone: The identical CDR3 is also encoded by other nucleotide sequences in the sample. V is TRBV27 and J is TRBJ1-1, with TRBD1 matching 10 bases. The V gene end was trimmed by 5 bases and the J gene end by 0 bases; junction bases not matched to a gene: 6. The germline gives CDR1 MNHEY, CDR2 SMNVEV (reference sequence). The CDR3 extends over 16 amino acids. CDR3 in DNA: TGTGCCAGCAGTCGTCGGACAGGGGGGCTGAACACTGAAGCTTTCTTT. This translates into CASSRRTGGLNTEAFF.

The table lists this clone with a few counts. The gene calls are TRBV4-2 and TRBJ1-2; perhaps TRBD1 as D (6 bases). There are 13 residues in the CDR3. The V end was cut by 1 base, the J end by 5 bases, with 8 bases between. Germline V gene sequence: CDR1 LGHNA, CDR2 YNFKEQ. CDR3 in DNA: TGTGCCAGCAGCCAAGGGGACACTTATGGCTACACCTTC. Its protein is CASSQGDTYGYTF.

The chain joins TRBV11-2 to TRBJ1-2, with TRBD1 matching 7 bases. Losses at the gene ends were 2 bases for V and 2 bases for J; bases not matched to a gene: 5. The germline V gene has CDR1 SGHAT and CDR2 FQNNGV. This CDR3 contains 15 residues. The CDR3 nucleotides are TGTGCCAGCAGCTTAAACAACAGGGGAAACTATGGCTACACCTTC. Its translation: CASSLNNRGNYGYTF.

The chain links TRBV30 to TRBJ2-7, with 8 nucleotides matching TRBD1. Germline trimming cut 5 bases from V and 6 bases from J; bases unmatched to any gene: 6. The CDR3 extends over 12 amino acids. Germline V gives CDR1 GTSNPN, CDR2 SVGIG (reference sequence). CDR3 in amino acids: CAWVGQGSEQYF. CDR3 DNA sequence: TGTGCCTGGGTTGGACAGGGTAGCGAGCAGTACTTC.

This clone was detected many times. The chain combines TRBV5-6 with TRBJ2-4; maybe TRBD1 (5 bases). Deletions cut 4 bases from V and 1 base from J, with 15 bases between. CDR1 and CDR2 (germline): SGHDT, YYEEEE. CDR3 length: 16 residues. CDR3 in DNA: TGTGCCAGCAGCGGGTTTGGGGCTGAGGCCAAAAACATTCAGTACTTC. Residues: CASSGFGAEAKNIQYF.

The chain carries TRBV11-2 and TRBJ2-3, with a tentative D call TRBD1 (6 bases). The germline gives CDR1 SGHAT, CDR2 FQNNGV. This CDR3 is built from 13 residues. The ends were cut back, 3 bases at V and 5 bases at J, with 9 bases in the middle. The CDR3 loop is CASSLNREDTQYF. The CDR3 region has the DNA TGTGCCAGCAGCTTGAACAGGGAAGATACGCAGTATTTT.

The rearrangement joins TRBV6-1 to TRBJ2-7; D is undetermined. This CDR3 is built from 13 residues. Trimming removed 3 bases at V and 0 bases at J, with 6 bases between. Per germline, CDR1 MNHNS and CDR2 SASEGT. The CDR3 DNA reads as TGTGCCAGCAGTGAGGGCAGCTCCTACGAGCAGTACTTC. Its translation: CASSEGSSYEQYF.

The chain is built from TRBV15 and TRBJ2-3; no definite D call. Germline values: CDR1 LNHNV, CDR2 YYDKDF (reference sequence). Trimming removed 3 bases at V and 0 bases at J, with 10 bases between. There are 15 residues in the CDR3. CDR3 sequence (DNA): TGTGCCACCAGCAGTCGCAGTTCTAGCACAGATACGCAGTATTTT. Amino acid sequence: CATSSRSSSTDTQYF.

The chain has TRBV19 and TRBJ2-3; 11 bases are shared with TRBD2. With V trimmed by 5 bases and J by 4 bases, 8 bases remained unmatched. Germline loops: CDR1 LNHDA, CDR2 SQIVND (reference sequence). The CDR3 spans 16 residues. CDR3: CASSGFSGGASDTQYF. CDR3 DNA sequence: TGTGCCAGTAGTGGGTTTAGCGGGGGGGCGTCAGATACGCAGTATTTT.

The CDR3 DNA reads TGTGCCAGCAGTGAATCCCCTAGCGACAATGAGCAGTTCTTC. Translation gives CASSESPSDNEQFF. The rearrangement uses TRBV25-1 and TRBJ2-1, with D possibly matching TRBD2 (6 bases). Per the germline V gene, CDR1 is MGHDK and CDR2 is SYGVNS. The CDR3 sequence is 14 residues long. V shed 1 base and J shed 5 bases, with 9 bases lying between them.

The genes are TRBV2 and TRBJ1-2; D may be TRBD1 (6 bases). The CDR3 is 12 residues long. Germline V gene lookup returns CDR1 SNHLY and CDR2 FYNNEI. Trimming took off 6 bases at V and 4 bases at J, with 9 bases between the two ends. CDR3 nucleotide sequence: TGTGCCAGCAGGCGGACAGTCTATGGCTACACCTTC. Translated, it gives CASRRTVYGYTF.

The rearrangement links TRBV19 to TRBJ1-3; no clear D gene. V lost 4 bases, J lost 8 bases, and 9 bases lay in between. The germline V gene encodes CDR1 LNHDA and CDR2 SQIVND (reference sequence). The CDR3 extends over 12 amino acids. CDR3 sequence reads: CASSNAQDTIYF. The CDR3 DNA reads as TGTGCCAGTAGTAACGCTCAGGACACCATATATTTT.

This clone came up a few times. The chain carries TRBV7-6 and TRBJ1-4; 9 bases map to TRBD1. This CDR3 region has 15 residues. CDR1 is SGHVS and CDR2 is FNYEAQ in the germline V gene. V was clipped by 5 bases and J by 8 bases; unmatched bases: 9. The CDR3 here is CASSAGQGPGEKLFF. CDR3 nucleotide sequence: TGTGCCAGCAGCGCTGGACAGGGGCCGGGGGAAAAACTGTTTTTT.